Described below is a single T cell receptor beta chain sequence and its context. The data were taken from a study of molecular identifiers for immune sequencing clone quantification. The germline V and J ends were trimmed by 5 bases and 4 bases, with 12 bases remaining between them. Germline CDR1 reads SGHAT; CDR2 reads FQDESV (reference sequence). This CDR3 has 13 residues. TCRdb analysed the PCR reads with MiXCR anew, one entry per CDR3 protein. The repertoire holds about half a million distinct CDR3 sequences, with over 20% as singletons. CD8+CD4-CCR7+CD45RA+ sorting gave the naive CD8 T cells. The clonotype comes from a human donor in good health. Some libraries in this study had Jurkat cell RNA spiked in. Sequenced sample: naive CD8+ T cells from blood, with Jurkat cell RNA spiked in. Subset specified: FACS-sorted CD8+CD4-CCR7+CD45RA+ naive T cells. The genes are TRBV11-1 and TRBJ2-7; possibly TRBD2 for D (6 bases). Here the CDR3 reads CASSPRRGYEQYF. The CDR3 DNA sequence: TGTGCCAGCAGCCCCCGCCGGGGGTACGAGCAGTACTTC.